This T cell receptor beta chain came from a study of T cell responses to AZD1222 COVID-19 vaccine. Study-level points and caveats: None of the repertoires were sampled until the peak T cell response had passed.

In regard to this clone: Its antigen is not identified.

Trimming took off 1 base at V and 5 bases at J, with 3 bases between the two ends. Germline CDR1 reads MDHEN; CDR2 reads SYDVKM. This CDR3 spans 11 amino acids. Libraries were prepared by immunoSEQ multiplex PCR; TCRdb keeps only in-frame clonotypes and omits some of them. The table includes 50,000 to 65,000 clones, roughly 90% detected once. The specimen was peripheral blood, collected 28 days after the second AZD1222 dose. The genes are TRBV28 and TRBJ2-7; D remains ambiguous. This clonotype was obtained from an adult who received the AZD1222 COVID-19 vaccine. The CDR3 region is CASSLLHEQYF. CDR3 nucleotides: TGTGCCAGCAGTTTATTACACGAGCAGTACTTC.